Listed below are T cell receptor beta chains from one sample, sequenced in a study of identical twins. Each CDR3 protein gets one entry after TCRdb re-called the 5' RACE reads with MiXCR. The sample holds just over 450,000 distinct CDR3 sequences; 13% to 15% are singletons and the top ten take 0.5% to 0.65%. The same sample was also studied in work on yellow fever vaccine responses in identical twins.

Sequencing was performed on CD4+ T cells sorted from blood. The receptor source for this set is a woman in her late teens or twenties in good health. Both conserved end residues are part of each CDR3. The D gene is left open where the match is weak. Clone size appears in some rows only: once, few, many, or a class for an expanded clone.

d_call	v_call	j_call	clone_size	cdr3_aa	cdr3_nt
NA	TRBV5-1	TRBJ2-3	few	CASTRGGTDTQYF	TGCGCCAGCACTCGTGGGGGCACAGATACGCAGTATTTT
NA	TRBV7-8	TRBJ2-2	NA	CASSLALQGWELFF	TGTGCCAGCAGCTTAGCGTTGCAGGGATGGGAGCTGTTTTTT
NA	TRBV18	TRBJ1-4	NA	CASSRGVNEKLFF	TGTGCCAGCTCACGAGGTGTTAATGAAAAACTGTTTTTT
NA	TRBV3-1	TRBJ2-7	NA	CASSQGAVYEQYF	TGTGCCAGCAGCCAAGGGGCAGTCTACGAGCAGTACTTC
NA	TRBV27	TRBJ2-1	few	CASSPPRGEQFF	TGTGCCAGCAGTCCCCCCAGGGGTGAGCAGTTCTTC
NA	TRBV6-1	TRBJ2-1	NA	CASRESGGRYNEQFF	TGTGCCAGCAGGGAAAGCGGAGGGAGGTACAATGAGCAGTTCTTC
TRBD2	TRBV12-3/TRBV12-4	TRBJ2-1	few	CASSLVRREGRSNEQFF	TGTGCCAGCAGTTTGGTGCGTCGGGAGGGCCGTTCCAATGAGCAGTTCTTC
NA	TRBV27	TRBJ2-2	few	CASSLSSTNTGELFF	TGTGCCAGCAGTTTATCATCTACGAACACCGGGGAGCTGTTTTTT
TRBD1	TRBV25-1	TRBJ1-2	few	CASSEWGQYPHTF	TGTGCCAGCAGTGAATGGGGACAGTATCCCCACACCTTC
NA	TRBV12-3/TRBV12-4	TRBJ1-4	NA	CASSPRWAGNEKLFF	TGTGCCAGCAGTCCTCGATGGGCAGGGAATGAAAAACTGTTTTTT
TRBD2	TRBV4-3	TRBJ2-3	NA	CASSQDSSGMSLVTQYF	TGCGCCAGCAGCCAAGATTCTAGCGGGATGTCCTTGGTTACGCAGTATTTT
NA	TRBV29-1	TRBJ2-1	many	CSVAVSVYNEQFF	TGCAGCGTTGCCGTGAGCGTCTACAATGAGCAGTTCTTC
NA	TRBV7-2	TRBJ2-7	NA	CASSLAGLGIEEQYF	TGTGCCAGCAGCTTAGCAGGGCTAGGGATTGAAGAGCAGTACTTC
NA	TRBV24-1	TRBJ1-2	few	CATSDLWGYTF	TGTGCCACCAGTGATTTATGGGGCTACACCTTC
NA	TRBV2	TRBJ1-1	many	CASSFGSTEAFF	TGTGCCAGCTCCTTTGGGAGCACTGAAGCTTTCTTT
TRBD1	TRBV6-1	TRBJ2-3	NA	CASSEAIRTGGPDTQYF	TGTGCCAGCAGTGAAGCGATTCGGACAGGGGGGCCAGATACGCAGTATTTT
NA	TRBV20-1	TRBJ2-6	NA	CSARERQGRTGANVLTF	TGCAGTGCTAGAGAGAGGCAGGGAAGGACTGGGGCCAACGTCCTGACTTTC
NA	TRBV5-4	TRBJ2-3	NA	CASSSPPTDTQYF	TGTGCCAGCAGCTCCCCCCCCACAGATACGCAGTATTTT
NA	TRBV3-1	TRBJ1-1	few	CASSSLGGDTEAFF	TGTGCCAGCAGCTCCCTTGGGGGAGACACTGAAGCTTTCTTT
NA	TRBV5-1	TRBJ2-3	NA	CASSSTPSRTDTQYF	TGCGCCAGCAGCTCGACGCCTAGTCGGACAGATACGCAGTATTTT
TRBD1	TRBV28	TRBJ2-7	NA	CASSRPGGQYEQYF	TGTGCCAGCAGTCGACCAGGGGGCCAATACGAGCAGTACTTC
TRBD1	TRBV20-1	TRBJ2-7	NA	CSATGTGGDEQYF	TGCAGTGCAACCGGGACAGGTGGTGACGAGCAGTACTTC
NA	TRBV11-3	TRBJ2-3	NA	CASAVGASTDTQYF	TGTGCCAGCGCCGTAGGGGCTAGCACAGATACGCAGTATTTT
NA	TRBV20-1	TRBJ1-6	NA	CSAPPRGTVLHF	TGCAGTGCTCCACCGCGGGGGACGGTTCTCCACTTT